What follows are 16 T cell receptor beta chains derived from one specimen sequenced in a study of beta chain features in type 1 diabetes (dated by TCRdb to 2016 to 2019). Beyond this particular receptor, the publication reports: Type 1 diabetes patients showed a moderate but significant shortening of TCRB CDR3 length in all four CD4+ subsets.

To prepare the library, the immunoSEQ multiplex PCR assay was applied. The High Capacity cDNA Reverse Transcription Kit was used to reverse transcribe all of the isolated RNA, meaning that expressed TCRB transcripts were what got sequenced. TCRdb obtained this table from immuneACCESS and retained in-frame rearrangements with V and J assigned. These tables miss some clones; where compared with another copy, unresolved V genes account for less than half of the shortfall, and the remainder is unexplained. The table for this sample lists 230,000 or so clones; roughly 17% of them were counted only once. About 0.08% of the sample belongs to the ten largest clones. Antigens for these TCRs are unknown. The sequenced sample consisted of naive CD4+ T cells from blood. The sample's cell subset or site, from its label and the paper: true naive CD4+ T cells. These receptors came from a man aged 25 to 40 with type 1 diabetes.

CDR3 sequence (DNA): TGTGCCGCCCGCGCCCAGAGCACAGATACGCAGTATTTT. It translates to CAARAQSTDTQYF. This chain uses TRBV10-3 with TRBJ2-3; D unresolved. The CDR3 is 13 residues long. Trimming pared 11 bases from V and 0 bases from J, leaving 12 bases between. Germline assignment: CDR1 ENHRY and CDR2 SYGVKD.

J is TRBJ2-3 and V is TRBV4-3; D ambiguous. V was trimmed by 0 bases and J by 7 bases, leaving 8 bases between them. The germline gives CDR1 LGHNA, CDR2 YSLEER. This CDR3 region has 13 residues. CDR3 in DNA: TGCGCCAGCAGCCAAGATTTATCGAATACGCAGTATTTT. Translated: CASSQDLSNTQYF.

This rearrangement joins TRBV7-2 to TRBJ2-7, with 14 bases fitting TRBD2. CDR1 and CDR2 (germline): SGHTA, FQGNSA. The CDR3 spans 18 residues. The J segment lost 7 bases and the V segment lost 5 bases, leaving 16 bases of the junction unmatched. The CDR3 here is CASSPSGGRLAGGEEQYF. CDR3 DNA sequence: TGTGCCAGCAGCCCCTCAGGGGGCAGACTAGCGGGAGGGGAAGAGCAGTACTTC.

This clone has more than one count but fewer than ten. This chain uses TRBV7-2 with TRBJ2-1; TRBD2 matches 13 bases. V gave up 5 bases and J gave up 4 bases; unmatched junction bases: 11. There are 18 residues in the CDR3. Germline V lookup: CDR1 SGHTA, CDR2 FQGNSA. The CDR3 DNA is TGTGCCAGCAGCCTTGGACTAGCGGGAGAGCGAGGTTACAATGAGCAGTTCTTC. This translates into CASSLGLAGERGYNEQFF.

V is TRBV5-1 and J is TRBJ1-4, with a weak D call TRBD1 (5 bases). The CDR3 runs 14 residues. Trimming stripped 7 bases from V and 4 bases from J, with 14 bases between. Germline V gives CDR1 SGHRS, CDR2 YFSETQ. The CDR3 loop reads CASGGGGFNEKLFF. The CDR3 bases are TGCGCCAGCGGTGGGGGAGGCTTTAATGAAAAACTGTTTTTT.

The CDR3 reads CASSHSKAYGYTF. DNA of the CDR3: TGCGCCAGCAGCCACAGTAAAGCCTATGGCTACACCTTC. V usage is TRBV4-3 and J usage is TRBJ1-2; unclear D gene. From germline, CDR1 is LGHNA and CDR2 YSLEER. V gave up 3 bases and J gave up 4 bases, with 9 bases separating them. This CDR3 is 13 amino acids long.

This clone occurred a few times. This chain links TRBV5-1 with TRBJ2-7, with 7 bases identical to TRBD1. The CDR3 has 15 amino acids. Per germline, CDR1 SGHRS and CDR2 YFSETQ. J was trimmed by 2 bases and V by 4 bases; bases with no gene match: 9. DNA of the CDR3: TGCGCCAGCAGCCAGACACCGGGACAGCCCTACGAGCAGTACTTC. Encoded protein: CASSQTPGQPYEQYF.

CDR3 nucleotides: TGTGCCTGGAGACCCGGACCGCTCGACCCATTCTATGGCTACACCTTC. Protein product: CAWRPGPLDPFYGYTF. The chain recombines TRBV30 with TRBJ1-2; D gene uncertain. The germline CDR1 and CDR2 sequences are GTSNPN and SVGIG (reference sequence). Trimming shortened V by 3 bases and J by 4 bases, and 21 bases separated the two germline ends. The CDR3 extends over 16 amino acids.

A remark on this clone: This sample also contains other DNA sequences that code for the same CDR3. V gene TRBV7-2 combines with J gene TRBJ2-5; 8 nucleotides match TRBD2. Germline V gene sequence: CDR1 SGHTA, CDR2 FQGNSA. Trimming cost V 3 bases and J 4 bases; bases outside gene matches: 1. This CDR3 is 13 amino acids long. CDR3 in DNA: TGTGCCAGCAGCTTGCTAGCGGGAGAGACCCAGTACTTC. Amino acid sequence: CASSLLAGETQYF. The full variable domain, its missing parts supplied by reference TRBV7-2 and TRBJ2-5, is GAGVSQSPSNKVTEKGKDVELRCDPISGHTALYWYRQSLGQGLEFLIYFQGNSAPDKSGLPSDRFSAERTGGSVSTLTIQRTQQEDSAVYLCASSLLAGETQYFGPGTRLLVL.

The genes are TRBV4-1 and TRBJ2-1, with 7 bases matching TRBD2. Germline V gene lookup returns CDR1 MGHRA and CDR2 YSYEKL. Unmatched junction bases numbered 4, after V lost 1 base and J lost 7 bases. This CDR3 contains 14 residues. The CDR3 region is CASSQGGSRNEQFF. DNA for the CDR3: TGCGCCAGCAGCCAAGGCGGGAGTAGGAATGAGCAGTTCTTC.

The CDR3 here is CASSLSGQNTGELFF. The DNA of the CDR3 is TGTGCCAGCAGCTTAAGCGGCCAGAACACCGGGGAGCTGTTTTTT. This sequence joins TRBV7-9 and TRBJ2-2; weak D call: TRBD2 (5 bases). Trimming cost V 2 bases and J 1 base, with 8 bases left between them. This CDR3 comprises 15 residues. Germline assignment: CDR1 SEHNR and CDR2 FQNEAQ (reference sequence).

This clone was found a few times. The chain couples TRBV28 to TRBJ2-5; D perhaps matches TRBD1 (5 bases). The CDR3 is made up of 17 amino acids. The germline CDR1 and CDR2 sequences are MDHEN and SYDVKM. V was pared by 2 bases and J by 1 base, with 17 bases between. This chain's CDR3 is CASSLRGQLGLQETQYF. The DNA for the CDR3 is TGTGCCAGCAGTTTAAGGGGCCAGCTAGGGCTCCAAGAGACCCAGTACTTC. The complete variable domain, with remaining parts taken from reference TRBV28 and TRBJ2-5, reads DVKVTQSSRYLVKRTGEKVFLECVQDMDHENMFWYRQDPGLGLRLIYFSYDVKMKEKGDIPEGYSVSREKKERFSLILESASTNQTSMYLCASSLRGQLGLQETQYFGPGTRLLVL.

This rearrangement joins TRBV2 to TRBJ2-5, with D perhaps being TRBD1 or TRBD2 (6 bases each). There are 13 residues in the CDR3. Looked up from germline, CDR1 is SNHLY and CDR2 is FYNNEI. V lost 4 bases, J lost 5 bases, and 11 bases lay in between. This CDR3 is CASSVDGGETQYF. In nucleotides, the CDR3 is TGTGCCAGCAGTGTAGACGGGGGCGAGACCCAGTACTTC.

The rearrangement links TRBV9 to TRBJ2-7, with D possibly matching TRBD1 (5 bases). The V end lost 3 bases, the J end lost 0 bases, and 10 bases lay between the germline ends. The CDR3 is 14 amino acids. Germline V gene sequence: CDR1 SGDLS, CDR2 YYNGEE. In nucleotides, the CDR3 is TGTGCCAGCAGCGCTCTCGGACACTCCTACGAGCAGTACTTC. This translates into CASSALGHSYEQYF.

The J gene is TRBJ2-7, the V gene TRBV28; D not resolved. Per the germline V gene, CDR1 is MDHEN and CDR2 is SYDVKM. This CDR3 contains 14 residues. The V end lost 3 bases, the J end lost 4 bases, and 13 bases lay between the germline ends. The CDR3 is CASSLDFGTYEQYF. The DNA for the CDR3 is TGTGCCAGCAGTTTGGATTTTGGTACTTACGAGCAGTACTTC.

This clone was detected only a few times. V is TRBV7-2 and J is TRBJ2-5; 8 nucleotides align to TRBD1. The length of the CDR3 is 14 residues. The V and J ends lost 5 bases and 2 bases, in that order; junction bases with no gene match: 4. The germline gives CDR1 SGHTA, CDR2 FQGNSA. The CDR3 here is CASSPDRDQETQYF. CDR3 sequence (DNA): TGTGCCAGCAGCCCGGACAGGGATCAAGAGACCCAGTACTTC.